This T cell receptor beta chain came from a study of T cells in Graves' hyperthyroidism and ophthalmopathy. The diagnoses drew upon clinical symptoms, serum thyroxine and TRAb, thyroid ultrasound and orbital computed tomography. This clonotype was seen only a few times. CDR1 is DFQATT and CDR2 is SNEGSKA in the germline V gene (reference sequence). The V segment lost 0 bases and the J segment 7 bases; nucleotides outside the gene matches: 12. The length of the CDR3 is 17 residues. RNA transcripts gave rise to amplified TCR beta CDR3 regions. TCR CDR3 regions were first amplified by RT-PCR with HTBI primers. MiXCR, run by TCRdb on the multiplex PCR reads, gives a single entry per CDR3 protein. The data contain 620,000 or so distinct CDR3 sequences, about 15% of them singletons.

Sequencing was performed on blood. The sequence was obtained from a woman in her forties or fifties with Graves' ophthalmopathy. This chain links TRBV20-1 with TRBJ2-2; 9 positions match TRBD2. Here the CDR3 reads CSARDKKASGKIGELFF. For the CDR3, the DNA is TGCAGTGCTAGAGATAAAAAGGCTAGCGGGAAGATCGGGGAGCTGTTTTTT.